One sample yielded the 11 T cell receptor beta chains listed below, sequenced in a study of STAT5B mutations in CD4+ large granular lymphocyte leukemia. Clones were sequenced by immunoSEQ multiplex PCR, and TCRdb holds only the in-frame ones, with some missing. The sample yields roughly 30,000 clones, around nine tenths seen once. Material: CD4+ T cells from blood buffy coats. All receptors derive from a human donor in good health.

The chain uses TRBV5-1 and TRBJ1-1; perhaps TRBD1 as D (6 bases). CDR1 and CDR2 from the germline V gene are SGHRS and YFSETQ. V was clipped by 1 base and J by 1 base, with 8 bases between them. There are 14 residues in the CDR3. Here the CDR3 DNA reads TGCGCCAGCAGCTTGACAGGGTCGAACACTGAAGCTTTCTTT. It codes for CASSLTGSNTEAFF.

V usage is TRBV19 and J usage is TRBJ1-2; D not certain. V lost 7 bases and J 7 bases, leaving 10 bases between the germline ends. The CDR3 extends over 11 amino acids. Germline lookup yields CDR1 LNHDA and CDR2 SQIVND (reference sequence). This chain's CDR3 is CASNSVGGYTF. The CDR3 DNA follows: TGTGCCAGTAACTCCGTCGGTGGCTACACCTTC.

The chain recombines TRBV19 with TRBJ1-5; TRBD1 agrees at 9 bases. CDR1 LNHDA and CDR2 SQIVND come from the germline V gene (reference sequence). V shed 6 bases, J shed 7 bases, and the junction held 13 bases outside the gene matches. The length of the CDR3 is 16 residues. This CDR3 is CASRVSWTGARQPQHF. The CDR3 DNA sequence: TGTGCCAGTAGAGTATCCTGGACAGGGGCTCGACAGCCCCAGCATTTT.

The V gene is TRBV5-4, the J gene TRBJ2-6, with TRBD2 matching 10 bases. The J segment lost 3 bases and the V segment lost 3 bases, leaving 9 bases of the junction unmatched. Germline V gene lookup returns CDR1 SGHNT and CDR2 YYREEE (reference sequence). The CDR3 is 18 amino acids. CDR3 sequence: CASSSSGRAASGANVLTF. Written as DNA, the CDR3 is TGTGCCAGCAGCTCTAGCGGGAGAGCTGCTAGTGGGGCCAACGTCCTGACTTTC.

This clone appeared a single time. The V gene is TRBV7-3, the J gene TRBJ1-2, with D possibly being TRBD1 (6 bases). The CDR3 is 14 amino acids. Trimming left V 2 bases short and J 8 bases short, with 15 bases between. Germline V lookup: CDR1 SGHTA, CDR2 FQGTGA. This chain's CDR3 is CASSLYTGLEGYTF. The CDR3 DNA sequence: TGTGCCAGCAGCTTATATACAGGGTTGGAAGGCTACACCTTC.

The chain couples TRBV25-1 to TRBJ2-1; D gene ambiguous. The CDR3 covers 14 residues. V lost 2 bases and J lost 8, with 13 bases in between. Germline loops: CDR1 MGHDK, CDR2 SYGVNS. This chain's CDR3 is CASSEPFGLHEQFF. The CDR3 DNA reads TGTGCCAGCAGTGAACCTTTTGGTCTCCATGAGCAGTTCTTC.

The rearrangement joins TRBV28 to TRBJ2-7, with a tentative D call TRBD1 (5 bases). This CDR3 spans 12 amino acids. Deletions cut 7 bases from V and 3 bases from J, with 10 bases between. Germline-derived CDR1 and CDR2 are MDHEN and SYDVKM. The CDR3 here is CASIGRDYEQYF. The CDR3 DNA sequence: TGTGCCAGCATCGGCAGGGACTACGAGCAGTACTTC.

Turning to this clone: Other DNA sequences from this sample encode an identical CDR3 as well. This rearrangement joins TRBV5-1 to TRBJ1-2; no reliable D call. The V and J ends lost 0 bases and 2 bases respectively, with 5 bases between them. CDR3 length: 13 residues. Germline CDR1 and CDR2: SGHRS and YFSETQ. The CDR3: CASSLEGNYGYTF. The CDR3 region has the DNA TGCGCCAGCAGCTTGGAAGGAAACTATGGCTACACCTTC.

The chain has TRBV7-6 and TRBJ2-5; the match to TRBD2 covers 9 bases. The CDR3 is 15 residues long. The trim removed 1 base at V and 4 bases at J, leaving 4 bases unmatched. Germline loops: CDR1 SGHVS, CDR2 FNYEAQ. The CDR3 DNA is TGTGCCAGCAGCTTAGATAGCGGGAGCGTAGAGACCCAGTACTTC. Protein: CASSLDSGSVETQYF.

This clone was detected only once. The rearrangement links TRBV19 to TRBJ2-7, with 10 nucleotides matching TRBD2. V lost 3 bases and J lost 5; bases outside the gene matches: 7. Germline V gene lookup returns CDR1 LNHDA and CDR2 SQIVND (reference sequence). The length of the CDR3 is 15 residues. The CDR3 coding sequence is TGTGCCAGTAGTATTCCCCTAGCGGGAGCAGACGAGCAGTACTTC. Protein product: CASSIPLAGADEQYF.

The chain joins TRBV28 to TRBJ1-2; D possibly corresponds to TRBD1 (6 bases). The germline V and J ends were trimmed by 2 bases and 2 bases, with 12 bases remaining between them. The CDR3 is made up of 15 amino acids. Germline V gives CDR1 MDHEN, CDR2 SYDVKM. The CDR3 DNA follows: TGTGCCAGCAGTTTAATCGACAGGAAAAACTATGGCTACACCTTC. Translated: CASSLIDRKNYGYTF.